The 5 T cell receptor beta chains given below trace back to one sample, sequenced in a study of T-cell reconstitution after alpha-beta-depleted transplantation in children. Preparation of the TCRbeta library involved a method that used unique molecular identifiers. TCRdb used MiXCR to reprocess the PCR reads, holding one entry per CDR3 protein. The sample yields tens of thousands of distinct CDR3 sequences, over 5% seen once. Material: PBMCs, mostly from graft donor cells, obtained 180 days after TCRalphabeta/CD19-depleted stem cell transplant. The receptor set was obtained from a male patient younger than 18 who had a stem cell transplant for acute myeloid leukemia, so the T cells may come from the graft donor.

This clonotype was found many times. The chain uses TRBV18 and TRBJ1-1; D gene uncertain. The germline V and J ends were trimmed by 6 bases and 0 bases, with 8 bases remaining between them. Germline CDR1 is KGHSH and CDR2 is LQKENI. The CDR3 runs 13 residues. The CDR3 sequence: CASSPDMNTEAFF. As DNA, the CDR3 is TGTGCCAGCTCCCCTGACATGAACACTGAAGCTTTCTTT.

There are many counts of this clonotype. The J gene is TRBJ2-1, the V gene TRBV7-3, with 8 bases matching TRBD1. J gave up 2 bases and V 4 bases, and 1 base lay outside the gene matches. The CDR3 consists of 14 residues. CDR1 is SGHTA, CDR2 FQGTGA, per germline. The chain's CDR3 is CASSWTGPYNEQFF. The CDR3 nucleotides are TGTGCCAGCAGCTGGACAGGGCCCTACAATGAGCAGTTCTTC.

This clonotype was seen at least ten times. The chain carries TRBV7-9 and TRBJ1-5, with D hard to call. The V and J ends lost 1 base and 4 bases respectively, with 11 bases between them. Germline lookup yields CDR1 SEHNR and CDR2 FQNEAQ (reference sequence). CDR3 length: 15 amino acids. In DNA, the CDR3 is TGTGCCAGCAGCTTAGAGGGAACCCCAAATCAGCCCCAGCATTTT. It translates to CASSLEGTPNQPQHF.

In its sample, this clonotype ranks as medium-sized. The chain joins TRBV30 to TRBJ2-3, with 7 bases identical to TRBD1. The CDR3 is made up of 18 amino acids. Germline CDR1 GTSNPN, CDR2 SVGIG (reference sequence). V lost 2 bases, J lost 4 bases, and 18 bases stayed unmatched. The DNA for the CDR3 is TGTGCCTGGAGTCTGCCTCTGGAGACAGGGCTCCTCGCAGATACGCAGTATTTT. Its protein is CAWSLPLETGLLADTQYF. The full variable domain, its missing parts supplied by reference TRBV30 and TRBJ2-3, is SQTIHQWPATLVQPVGSPLSLECTVEGTSNPNLYWYRQAAGRGLQLLFYSVGIGQISSEVPQNLSASRPQDRQFILSSKKLLLSDSGFYLCAWSLPLETGLLADTQYFGPGTRLTVL.

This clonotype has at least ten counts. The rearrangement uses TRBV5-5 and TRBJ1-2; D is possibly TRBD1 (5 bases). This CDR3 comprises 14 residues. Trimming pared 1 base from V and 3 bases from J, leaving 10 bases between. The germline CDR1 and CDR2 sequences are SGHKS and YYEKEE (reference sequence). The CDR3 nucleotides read TGTGCCAGCAGCTTGATTGACAGCTACTATGGCTACACCTTC. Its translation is CASSLIDSYYGYTF.